This T cell receptor beta chain is drawn from a study of shared clonotypes between healthy human individuals. Naive CD8 isolation took CD45RO-negative cells positively selected for CCR7 and excluded terminally differentiated effector memory CD45RA+ cells. Assay: immunoSEQ multiplex PCR; the TCRdb copy retains only in-frame clones and omits some. This table has 550,000 to 750,000 clones, around 90% appearing once. The sequence derives from a man aged 25-40 years in good health. The sequenced sample was naive CD8+ T cells sorted from blood.

The CDR3, as DNA: TGTGCCAGCAGCTGGTACGAATCCAGCTACGAGCAGTACTTC. Its protein is CASSWYESSYEQYF. The chain carries TRBV7-9 and TRBJ2-7; D unclear. Trimming took off 4 bases at V and 3 bases at J, with 13 bases between the two ends. CDR3 length equals 14 residues. Looked up from germline, CDR1 is SEHNR and CDR2 is FQNEAQ (reference sequence).